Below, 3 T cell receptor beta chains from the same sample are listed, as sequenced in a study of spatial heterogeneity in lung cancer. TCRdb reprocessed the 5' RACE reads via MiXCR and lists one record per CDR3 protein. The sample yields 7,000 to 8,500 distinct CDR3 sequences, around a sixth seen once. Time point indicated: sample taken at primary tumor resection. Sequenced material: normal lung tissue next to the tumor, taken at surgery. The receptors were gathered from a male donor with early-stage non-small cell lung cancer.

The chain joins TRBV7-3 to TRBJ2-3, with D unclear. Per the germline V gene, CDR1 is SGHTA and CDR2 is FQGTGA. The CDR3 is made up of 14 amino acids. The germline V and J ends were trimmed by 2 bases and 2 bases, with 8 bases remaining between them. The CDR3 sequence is CASSLLGSTDTQYF. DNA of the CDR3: TGTGCCAGCAGCTTACTGGGGTCCACAGATACGCAGTATTTT.

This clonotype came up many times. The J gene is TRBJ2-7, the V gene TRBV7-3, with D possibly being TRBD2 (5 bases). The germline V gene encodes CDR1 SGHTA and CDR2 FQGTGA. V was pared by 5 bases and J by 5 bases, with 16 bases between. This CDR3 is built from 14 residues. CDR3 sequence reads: CASSADGVLDEQYF. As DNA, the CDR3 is TGTGCCAGCAGCGCTGACGGGGTTCTTGACGAGCAGTACTTC.

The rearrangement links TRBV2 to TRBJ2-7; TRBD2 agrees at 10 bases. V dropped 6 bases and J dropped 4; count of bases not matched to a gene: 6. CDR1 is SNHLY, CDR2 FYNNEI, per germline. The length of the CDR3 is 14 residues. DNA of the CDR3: TGTGCCAGCAGCGCAACTAGCGGGACGTACGAGCAGTACTTC. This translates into CASSATSGTYEQYF. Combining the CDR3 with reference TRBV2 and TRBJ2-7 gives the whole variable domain EPEVTQTPSHQVTQMGQEVILRCVPISNHLYFYWYRQILGQKVEFLVSFYNNEISEKSEIFDDQFSVERPDGSNFTLKIRSTKLEDSAMYFCASSATSGTYEQYFGPGTRLTVT.